The rows below give T cell receptor beta chains drawn from one sample of a study of shared clonotypes between healthy human individuals. Measured with immunoSEQ multiplex PCR; TCRdb has only the in-frame clones, and not every one. The sample holds 2,500,000 or so clones, around 94% seen once. Sequencing was done on a sample of naive CD4+ T cells sorted from blood. These receptors were obtained from a man between 18 and 29 years old in good health. CDR3s include the opening cysteine and the closing phenylalanine or tryptophan. D genes are given only for firm matches. The size entry is marked missing in some rows and otherwise reads once, few, many or a size class.

D | J | size | V | CDR3 | DNA
NA | TRBJ1-2 | NA | TRBV7-9 | CASSPGTGGYTF | TGTGCCAGCAGCCCCGGGACCGGTGGCTACACCTTC
NA | TRBJ1-1 | NA | TRBV7-9 | CASSLGGQNTEAFF | TGTGCCAGCAGCTTAGGGGGACAGAACACTGAAGCTTTCTTT
NA | TRBJ1-1 | NA | TRBV28 | CASSLFGKWGGLNTEAFF | TGTGCCAGCAGTTTATTTGGGAAGTGGGGGGGTTTGAACACTGAAGCTTTCTTT
NA | TRBJ1-1 | NA | TRBV7-8 | CASSQWGGEAFF | TGTGCCAGCAGTCAATGGGGTGGCGAAGCTTTCTTT
TRBD1 | TRBJ1-1 | NA | TRBV30 | CAWKRGQGLDTEAFF | TGTGCCTGGAAACGAGGACAGGGATTAGACACTGAAGCTTTCTTT
TRBD2 | TRBJ2-1 | NA | TRBV11-2 | CASRLLAGGYEQFF | TGTGCCAGCAGACTACTAGCGGGAGGGTATGAGCAGTTCTTC
NA | TRBJ2-3 | NA | TRBV5-1 | CASSFGGSTDTQYF | TGCGCCAGCAGCTTCGGGGGCTCCACAGATACGCAGTATTTT
TRBD2 | TRBJ2-1 | NA | TRBV7-2 | CASSLPFPRTSGYNEQFF | TGTGCCAGCAGCTTACCCTTCCCACGGACTAGCGGTTACAATGAGCAGTTCTTC
NA | TRBJ1-5 | NA | TRBV7-9 | CASSLGTGQGNQPQHF | TGTGCCAGCAGCCTTGGGACCGGGCAGGGAAATCAGCCCCAGCATTTT
TRBD2 | TRBJ2-3 | NA | TRBV2 | CASSVRLAGTDTQYF | TGTGCCAGCAGTGTTAGACTAGCGGGCACAGATACGCAGTATTTT
NA | TRBJ2-4 | NA | TRBV5-1 | CASSSGPQGGKNIQYF | TGCGCCAGCAGCTCAGGACCGCAGGGCGGCAAAAACATTCAGTACTTC
NA | TRBJ2-2 | once | TRBV9 | CASSVGATSNTGELFF | TGTGCCAGCAGCGTAGGAGCAACTTCGAACACCGGGGAGCTGTTTTTT
TRBD2 | TRBJ2-2 | NA | TRBV7-8 | CASSSSGAGGGTGELFF | TGTGCCAGCAGCTCCTCGGGAGCGGGAGGAGGGACCGGGGAGCTGTTTTTT
TRBD1 | TRBJ2-1 | once | TRBV10-3 | CAISEDRDRGFF | TGTGCCATCAGTGAGGACCGGGACAGAGGATTCTTC
NA | TRBJ2-1 | NA | TRBV18 | CASSPVGDLYNEQFF | TGTGCCAGCTCACCAGTGGGGGACCTCTACAATGAGCAGTTCTTC
TRBD2 | TRBJ2-7 | NA | TRBV6-1 | CASNSGSPPYEQYF | TGTGCCAGCAACAGCGGGAGTCCCCCCTACGAGCAGTACTTC
TRBD1 | TRBJ1-5 | NA | TRBV28 | CASRLTGTGYSNQPQHF | TGTGCCAGCAGGCTTACCGGGACAGGGTATAGCAATCAGCCCCAGCATTTT
NA | TRBJ2-5 | NA | TRBV18 | CASSPQYREETQYF | TGTGCCAGCTCACCACAGTACAGGGAAGAGACCCAGTACTTC
NA | TRBJ2-5 | NA | TRBV5-1 | CASSLLVKGSQETQYF | TGCGCCAGCAGCTTGCTTGTCAAGGGGAGCCAAGAGACCCAGTACTTC
TRBD1 | TRBJ2-5 | NA | TRBV7-8 | CASSLGRGIQETQYF | TGTGCCAGCAGCCTGGGCAGGGGGATCCAAGAGACCCAGTACTTC
TRBD1 | TRBJ1-1 | NA | TRBV4-3 | CASSHALGQVITEAFF | TGCGCCAGCAGCCACGCTCTAGGACAGGTTATCACTGAAGCTTTCTTT
TRBD2 | TRBJ2-3 | NA | TRBV5-4 | CASSPGLAVSTDTQYF | TGTGCCAGCAGCCCGGGCCTAGCGGTTAGCACAGATACGCAGTATTTT
TRBD2 | TRBJ2-1 | NA | TRBV5-1 | CASSTGTSGQRGEQFF | TGCGCCAGCAGCACTGGGACTAGCGGCCAACGAGGTGAGCAGTTCTTC
NA | TRBJ1-1 | NA | TRBV5-4 | CASSLEVAGTEAFF | TGTGCCAGCAGCTTGGAGGTGGCAGGTACTGAAGCTTTCTTT
TRBD1 | TRBJ2-1 | NA | TRBV7-3 | CASSLTGTGGDEQFF | TGTGCCAGCAGCTTAACGGGCACAGGGGGCGATGAGCAGTTCTTC
TRBD1 | TRBJ1-2 | NA | TRBV6-5 | CASSYSGQDNYGYTF | TGTGCCAGCAGTTACTCTGGACAGGACAACTATGGCTACACCTTC
NA | TRBJ1-1 | NA | TRBV4-2 | CASSQGGPYSLEAFF | TGTGCCAGCAGCCAAGGGGGTCCTTACTCCCTTGAAGCTTTCTTT
TRBD1 | TRBJ2-7 | NA | TRBV10-3 | CAISESGTGLGSSYEQYF | TGTGCCATCAGTGAGTCTGGGACAGGGCTCGGGAGCTCCTACGAGCAGTACTTC
TRBD2 | TRBJ2-1 | NA | TRBV5-1 | CASSFGTSGYNEQFF | TGCGCCAGCAGCTTCGGGACTAGCGGGTACAATGAGCAGTTCTTC
TRBD2 | TRBJ2-5 | NA | TRBV18 | CASSPGASGGTQYF | TGTGCCAGCTCACCCGGGGCTAGCGGGGGGACCCAGTACTTC
NA | TRBJ1-3 | NA | TRBV18 | CASSPGPGNTIYF | TGTGCCAGCTCACCAGGACCTGGAAACACCATATATTTT
TRBD2 | TRBJ2-3 | NA | TRBV9 | CASSVGGAGGTDTQYF | TGTGCCAGCAGCGTAGGGGGAGCGGGGGGCACAGATACGCAGTATTTT
NA | TRBJ1-2 | NA | TRBV6-1 | CASSVGTDSNYGYTF | TGTGCCAGCAGCGTCGGGACGGATAGCAACTATGGCTACACCTTC
NA | TRBJ2-5 | once | TRBV6-1 | CASSEEGTRQETQYF | TGTGCCAGCAGTGAAGAGGGGACCCGCCAAGAGACCCAGTACTTC
NA | TRBJ1-1 | NA | TRBV9 | CASSASLRGEAFF | TGTGCCAGCAGCGCAAGTCTCCGCGGTGAAGCTTTCTTT
NA | TRBJ1-1 | few | TRBV5-1 | CASSPTPGSTEAFF | TGCGCCAGCAGCCCCACGCCGGGGTCCACTGAAGCTTTCTTT
NA | TRBJ2-5 | NA | TRBV5-1 | CASSLRERAGDGETQYF | TGCGCCAGCAGCTTGCGGGAACGGGCCGGAGACGGTGAGACCCAGTACTTC
TRBD1 | TRBJ1-3 | NA | TRBV10-2 | CASKRGQIASGNTIYF | TGCGCCAGCAAAAGGGGACAGATTGCCTCTGGAAACACCATATATTTT
NA | TRBJ1-5 | NA | TRBV6-5 | CASKGTFYSNQPQHF | TGTGCCAGCAAAGGGACATTTTATAGCAATCAGCCCCAGCATTTT